This T cell receptor (beta chain) comes out of a study of cytomegalovirus exposure and HLA in healthy donors. About the study: The Caucasian-associated ancestry cluster contained 81% of the approximately 400 genotyped donors. Study-wide points: Analyzed later, most CMV-associated TCR beta chains appeared HLA-restricted. Follow-up analysis seemed to connect common viral pathogens with several of the most significant clusters identified.

Points on this clone: Its antigen is still unknown.

A multiplex PCR was run with 60 Vbeta primers and 13 Jbeta primers. Clones were sequenced by immunoSEQ multiplex PCR, and TCRdb holds only the in-frame ones, with some missing. The sample has about 93,000 clones, around 78% seen once. Sequenced input: PBMCs. The clonotype originates from a man aged 30-40 years in good health and CMV-seronegative.

The CDR3 loop reads CASSLAGLDSPLHF. The DNA of the CDR3 is TGCGCCAGCAGCTTGGCAGGGCTGGATTCACCCCTCCACTTT. The chain recombines TRBV5-1 with TRBJ1-6, with D possibly being TRBD1 (5 bases). There are 14 residues in the CDR3. The V end lost 0 bases, the J end lost 8 bases, and 9 bases lay between the germline ends. The germline CDR1 and CDR2 sequences are SGHRS and YFSETQ.